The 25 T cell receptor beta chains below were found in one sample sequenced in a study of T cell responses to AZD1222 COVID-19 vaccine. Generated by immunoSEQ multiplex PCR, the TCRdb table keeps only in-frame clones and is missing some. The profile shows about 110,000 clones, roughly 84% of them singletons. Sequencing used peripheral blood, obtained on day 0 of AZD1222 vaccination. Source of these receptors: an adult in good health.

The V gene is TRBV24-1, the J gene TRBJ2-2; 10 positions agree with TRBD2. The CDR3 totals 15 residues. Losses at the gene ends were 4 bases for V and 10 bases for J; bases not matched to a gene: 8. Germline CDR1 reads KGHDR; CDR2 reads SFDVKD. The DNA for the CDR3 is TGTGCCACCAGTGAGCTAGCGGGAGTAGGGGAGGAGCTGTTTTTT. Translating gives CATSELAGVGEELFF.

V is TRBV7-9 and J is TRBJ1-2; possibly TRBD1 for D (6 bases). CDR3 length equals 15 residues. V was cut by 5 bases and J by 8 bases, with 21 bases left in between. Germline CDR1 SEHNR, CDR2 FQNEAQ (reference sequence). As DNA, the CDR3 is TGTGCCAGCAGCCCCCAGGGGAATATCGCCCCAGGCTACACCTTC. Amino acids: CASSPQGNIAPGYTF.

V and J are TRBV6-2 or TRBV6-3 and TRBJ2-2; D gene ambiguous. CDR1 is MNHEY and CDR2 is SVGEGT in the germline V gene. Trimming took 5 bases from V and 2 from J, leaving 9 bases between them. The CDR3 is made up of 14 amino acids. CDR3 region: CASSPDLNTGELFF. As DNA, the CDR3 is TGTGCCAGCAGTCCCGACTTAAACACCGGGGAGCTGTTTTTT.

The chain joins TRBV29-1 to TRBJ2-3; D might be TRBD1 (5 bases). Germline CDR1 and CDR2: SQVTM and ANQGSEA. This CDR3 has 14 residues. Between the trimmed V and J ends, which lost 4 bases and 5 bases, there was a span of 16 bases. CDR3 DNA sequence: TGCAGCGTTGTAGTAAGGGGTTGGGGAGATACGCAGTATTTT. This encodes CSVVVRGWGDTQYF.

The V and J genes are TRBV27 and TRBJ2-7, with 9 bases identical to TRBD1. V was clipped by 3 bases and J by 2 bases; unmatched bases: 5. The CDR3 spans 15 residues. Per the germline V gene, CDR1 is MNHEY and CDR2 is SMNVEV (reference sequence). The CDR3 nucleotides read TGTGCCAGCAGTTTGCCGGGACAGGGTCCCTACGAGCAGTACTTC. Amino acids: CASSLPGQGPYEQYF.

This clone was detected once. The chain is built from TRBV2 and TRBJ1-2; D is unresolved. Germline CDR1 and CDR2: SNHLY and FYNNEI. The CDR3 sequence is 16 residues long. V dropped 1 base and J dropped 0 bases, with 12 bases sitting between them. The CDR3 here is CASSEDVGGPNYGYTF. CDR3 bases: TGTGCCAGCAGTGAAGATGTGGGAGGTCCTAACTATGGCTACACCTTC.

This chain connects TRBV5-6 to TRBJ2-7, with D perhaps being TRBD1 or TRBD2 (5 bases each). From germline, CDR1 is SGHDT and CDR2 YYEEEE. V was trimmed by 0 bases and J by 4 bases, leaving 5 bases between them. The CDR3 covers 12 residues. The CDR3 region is CASSLGGYEQYF. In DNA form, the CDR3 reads TGTGCCAGCAGCTTGGGGGGGTACGAGCAGTACTTC.

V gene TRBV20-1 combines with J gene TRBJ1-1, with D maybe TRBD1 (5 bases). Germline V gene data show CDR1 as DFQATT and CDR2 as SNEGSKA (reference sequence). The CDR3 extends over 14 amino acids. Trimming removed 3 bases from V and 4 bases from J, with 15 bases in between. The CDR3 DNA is TGCAGTGCTAGTGCGGCCGGGGCGGGCACTGAAGCTTTCTTT. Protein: CSASAAGAGTEAFF.

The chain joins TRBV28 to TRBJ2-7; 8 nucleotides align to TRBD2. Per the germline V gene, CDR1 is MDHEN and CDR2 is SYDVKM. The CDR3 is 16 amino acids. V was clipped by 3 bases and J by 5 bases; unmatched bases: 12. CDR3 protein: CASSLSGAGGGHEQYF. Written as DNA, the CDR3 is TGTGCCAGCAGTTTGTCAGGGGCGGGAGGTGGCCACGAGCAGTACTTC.

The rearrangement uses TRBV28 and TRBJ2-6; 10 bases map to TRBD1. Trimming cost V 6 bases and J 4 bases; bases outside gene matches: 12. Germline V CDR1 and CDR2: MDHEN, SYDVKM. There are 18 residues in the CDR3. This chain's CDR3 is CASSRPWGQGSGANVLTF. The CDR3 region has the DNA TGTGCCAGCAGCCGTCCTTGGGGACAGGGGAGCGGGGCCAACGTCCTGACTTTC.

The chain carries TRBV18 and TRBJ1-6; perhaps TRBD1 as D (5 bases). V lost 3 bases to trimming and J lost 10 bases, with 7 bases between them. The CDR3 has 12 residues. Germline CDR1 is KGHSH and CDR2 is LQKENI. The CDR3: CASSPGGSPLHF. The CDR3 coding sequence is TGTGCCAGCTCACCGGGGGGATCACCCCTCCACTTT. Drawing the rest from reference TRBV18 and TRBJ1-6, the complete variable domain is NAGVMQNPRHLVRRRGQEARLRCSPMKGHSHVYWYRQLPEEGLKFMVYLQKENIIDESGMPKERFSAEFPKEGPSILRIQQVVRGDSAAYFCASSPGGSPLHFGNGTRLTVT.

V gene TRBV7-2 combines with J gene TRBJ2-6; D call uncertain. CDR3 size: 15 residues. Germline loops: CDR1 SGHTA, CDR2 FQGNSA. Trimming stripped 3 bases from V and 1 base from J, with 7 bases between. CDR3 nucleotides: TGTGCCAGCAGCTTCACCTCTTCTGGGGCCAACGTCCTGACTTTC. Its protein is CASSFTSSGANVLTF.

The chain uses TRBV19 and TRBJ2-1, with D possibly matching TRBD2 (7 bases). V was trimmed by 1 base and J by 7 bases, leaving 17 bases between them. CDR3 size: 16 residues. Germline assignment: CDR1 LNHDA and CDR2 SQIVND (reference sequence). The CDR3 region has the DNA TGTGCCAGTAGTATAGTCTTTGGCGGGGGCGGAAATGAGCAGTTCTTC. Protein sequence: CASSIVFGGGGNEQFF.

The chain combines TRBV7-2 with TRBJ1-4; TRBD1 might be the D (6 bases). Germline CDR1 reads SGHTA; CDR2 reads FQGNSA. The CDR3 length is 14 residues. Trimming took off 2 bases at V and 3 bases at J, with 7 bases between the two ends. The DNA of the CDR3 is TGTGCCAGCAGCTTACGGACAGCTAATGAAAAACTGTTTTTT. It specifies CASSLRTANEKLFF.

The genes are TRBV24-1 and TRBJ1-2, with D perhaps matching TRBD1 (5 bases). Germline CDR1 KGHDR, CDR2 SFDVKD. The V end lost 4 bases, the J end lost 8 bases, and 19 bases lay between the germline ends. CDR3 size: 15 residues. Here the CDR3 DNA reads TGTGCCACCAGTGAATCCTCGGGTAGGGACTCCGGCTACACCTTC. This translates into CATSESSGRDSGYTF.

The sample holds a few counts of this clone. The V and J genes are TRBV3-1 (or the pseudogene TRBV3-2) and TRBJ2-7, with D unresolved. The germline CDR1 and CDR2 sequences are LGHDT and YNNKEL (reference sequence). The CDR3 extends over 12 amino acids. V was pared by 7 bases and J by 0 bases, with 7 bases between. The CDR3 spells CASMDRSYEQYF. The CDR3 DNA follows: TGTGCCAGCATGGACCGCTCCTACGAGCAGTACTTC.

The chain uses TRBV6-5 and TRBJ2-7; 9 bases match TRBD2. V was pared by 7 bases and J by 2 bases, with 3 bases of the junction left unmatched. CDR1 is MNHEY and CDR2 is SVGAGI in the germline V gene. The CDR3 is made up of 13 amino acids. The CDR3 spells CASKTSGTYEQYF. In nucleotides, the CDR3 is TGTGCCAGCAAGACTAGCGGAACCTACGAGCAGTACTTC.

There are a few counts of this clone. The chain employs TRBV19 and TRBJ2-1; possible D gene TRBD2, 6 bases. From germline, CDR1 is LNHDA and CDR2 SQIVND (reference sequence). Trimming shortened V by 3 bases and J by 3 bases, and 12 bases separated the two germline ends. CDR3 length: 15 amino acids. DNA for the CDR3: TGTGCCAGTAGTATTTCCAGACTAGACTACAATGAGCAGTTCTTC. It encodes CASSISRLDYNEQFF. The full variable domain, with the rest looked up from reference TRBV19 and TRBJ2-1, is DGGITQSPKYLFRKEGQNVTLSCEQNLNHDAMYWYRQDPGQGLRLIYYSQIVNDFQKGDIAEGYSVSREKKESFPLTVTSAQKNPTAFYLCASSISRLDYNEQFFGPGTRLTVL.

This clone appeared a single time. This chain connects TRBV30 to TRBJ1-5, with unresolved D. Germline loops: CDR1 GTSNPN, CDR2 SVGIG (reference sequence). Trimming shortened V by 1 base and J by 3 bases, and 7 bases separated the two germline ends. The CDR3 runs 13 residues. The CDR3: CAWSATTNQPQHF. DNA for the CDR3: TGTGCCTGGAGTGCGACGACCAATCAGCCCCAGCATTTT.

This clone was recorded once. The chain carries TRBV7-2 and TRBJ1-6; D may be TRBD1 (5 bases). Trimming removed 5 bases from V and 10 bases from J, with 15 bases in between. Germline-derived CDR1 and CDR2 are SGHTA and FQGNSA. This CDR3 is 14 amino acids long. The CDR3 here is CASSPGTLRSPLHF. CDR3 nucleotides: TGTGCCAGCAGCCCAGGGACGTTACGATCACCCCTCCACTTT.

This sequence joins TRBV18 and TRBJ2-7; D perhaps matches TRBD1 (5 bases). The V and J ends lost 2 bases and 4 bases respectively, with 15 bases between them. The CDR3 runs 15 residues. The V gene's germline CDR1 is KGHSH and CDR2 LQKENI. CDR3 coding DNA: TGTGCCAGCTCACCAGGGGCTGAGAGAGGTTACGAGCAGTACTTC. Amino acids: CASSPGAERGYEQYF.

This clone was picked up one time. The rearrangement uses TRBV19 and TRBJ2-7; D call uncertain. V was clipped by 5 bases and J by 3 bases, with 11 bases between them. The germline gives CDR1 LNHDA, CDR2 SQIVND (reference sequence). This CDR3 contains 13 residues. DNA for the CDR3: TGTGCCAGTAGTGGACGGGTGGGCTACGAGCAGTACTTC. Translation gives CASSGRVGYEQYF.

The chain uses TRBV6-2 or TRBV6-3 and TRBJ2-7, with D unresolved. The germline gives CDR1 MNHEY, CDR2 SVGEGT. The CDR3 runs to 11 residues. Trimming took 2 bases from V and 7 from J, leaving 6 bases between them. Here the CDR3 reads CASSYLGEQYF. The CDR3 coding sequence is TGTGCCAGCAGTTACCTCGGGGAGCAGTACTTC.

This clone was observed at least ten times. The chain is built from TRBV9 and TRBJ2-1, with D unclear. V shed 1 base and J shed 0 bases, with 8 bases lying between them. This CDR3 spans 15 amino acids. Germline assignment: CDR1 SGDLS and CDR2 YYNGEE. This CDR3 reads CASSVYLSSYNEQFF. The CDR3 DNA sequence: TGTGCCAGCAGCGTATACCTCTCCTCCTACAATGAGCAGTTCTTC.

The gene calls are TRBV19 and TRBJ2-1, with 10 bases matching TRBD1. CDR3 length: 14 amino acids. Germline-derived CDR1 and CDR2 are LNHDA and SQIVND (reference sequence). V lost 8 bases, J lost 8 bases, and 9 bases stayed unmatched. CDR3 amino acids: CASVRRQGAHEQFF. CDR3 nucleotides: TGTGCCAGTGTGAGGAGACAGGGGGCCCATGAGCAGTTCTTC.